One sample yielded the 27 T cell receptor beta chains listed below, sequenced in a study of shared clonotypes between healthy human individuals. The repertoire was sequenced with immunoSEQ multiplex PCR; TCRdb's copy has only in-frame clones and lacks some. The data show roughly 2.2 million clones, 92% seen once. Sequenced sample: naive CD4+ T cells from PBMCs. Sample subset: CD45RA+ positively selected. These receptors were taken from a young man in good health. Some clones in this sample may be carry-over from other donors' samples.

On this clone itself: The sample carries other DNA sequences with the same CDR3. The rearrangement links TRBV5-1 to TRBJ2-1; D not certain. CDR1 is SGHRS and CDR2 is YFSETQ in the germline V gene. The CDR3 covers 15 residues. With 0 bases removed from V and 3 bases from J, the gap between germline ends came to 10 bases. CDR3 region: CASSLVAGSYNEQFF. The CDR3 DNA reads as TGCGCCAGCAGCTTGGTCGCAGGAAGCTACAATGAGCAGTTCTTC.

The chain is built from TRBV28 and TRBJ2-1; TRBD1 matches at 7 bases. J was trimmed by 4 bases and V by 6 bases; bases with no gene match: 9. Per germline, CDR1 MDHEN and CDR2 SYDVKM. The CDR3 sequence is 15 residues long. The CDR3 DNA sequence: TGTGCCAGCAGGTTGACCGGGACAGATTACAATGAGCAGTTCTTC. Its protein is CASRLTGTDYNEQFF.

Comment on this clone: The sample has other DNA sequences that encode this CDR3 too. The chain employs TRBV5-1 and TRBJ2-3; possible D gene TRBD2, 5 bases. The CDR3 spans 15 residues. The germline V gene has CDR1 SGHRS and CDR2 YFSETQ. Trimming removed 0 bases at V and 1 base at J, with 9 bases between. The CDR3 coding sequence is TGCGCCAGCAGCTTGGTTGGAGGTGGCACAGATACGCAGTATTTT. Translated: CASSLVGGGTDTQYF.

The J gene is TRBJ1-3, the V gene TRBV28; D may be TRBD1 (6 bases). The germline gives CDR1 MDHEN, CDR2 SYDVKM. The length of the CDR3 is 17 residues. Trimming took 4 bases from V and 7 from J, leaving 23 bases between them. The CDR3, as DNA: TGTGCCAGCAGTTCCACAGGGCTGAGGTCCCAATTCAACACCATATATTTT. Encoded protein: CASSSTGLRSQFNTIYF.

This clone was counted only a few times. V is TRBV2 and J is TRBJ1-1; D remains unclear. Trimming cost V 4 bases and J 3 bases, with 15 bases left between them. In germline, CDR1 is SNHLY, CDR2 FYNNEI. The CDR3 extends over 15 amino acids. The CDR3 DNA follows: TGTGCCAGCAGTGGAGTCACCCTGGGCGACACTGAAGCTTTCTTT. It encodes CASSGVTLGDTEAFF.

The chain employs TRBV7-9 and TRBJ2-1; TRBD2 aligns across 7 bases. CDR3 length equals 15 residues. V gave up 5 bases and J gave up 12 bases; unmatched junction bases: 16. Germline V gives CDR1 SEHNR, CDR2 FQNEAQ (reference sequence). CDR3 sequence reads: CASSRDSLGTGGQFF. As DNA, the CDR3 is TGTGCCAGCAGCCGAGACAGTCTTGGCACGGGGGGGCAGTTCTTC. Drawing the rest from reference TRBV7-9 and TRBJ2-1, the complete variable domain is DTGVSQNPRHKITKRGQNVTFRCDPISEHNRLYWYRQTLGQGPEFLTYFQNEAQLEKSRLLSDRFSAERPKGSFSTLEIQRTEQGDSAMYLCASSRDSLGTGGQFFGPGTRLTVL.

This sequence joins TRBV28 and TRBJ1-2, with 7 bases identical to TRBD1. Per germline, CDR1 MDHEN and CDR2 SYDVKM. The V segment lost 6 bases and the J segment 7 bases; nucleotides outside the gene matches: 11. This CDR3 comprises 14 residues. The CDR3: CASSLFRAGGGYTF. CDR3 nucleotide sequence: TGTGCCAGCAGCCTGTTTAGGGCAGGGGGTGGCTACACCTTC.

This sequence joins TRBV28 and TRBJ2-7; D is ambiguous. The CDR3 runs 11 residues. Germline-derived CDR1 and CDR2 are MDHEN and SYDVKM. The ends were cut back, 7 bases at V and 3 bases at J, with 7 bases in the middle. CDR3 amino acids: CASISGYEQYF. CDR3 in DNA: TGTGCCAGCATTTCCGGCTACGAGCAGTACTTC.

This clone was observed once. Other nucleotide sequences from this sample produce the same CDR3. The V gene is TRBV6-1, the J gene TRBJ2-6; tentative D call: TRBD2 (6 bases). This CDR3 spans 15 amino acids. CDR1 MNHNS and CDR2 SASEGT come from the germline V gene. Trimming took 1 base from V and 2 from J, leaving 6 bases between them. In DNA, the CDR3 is TGTGCCAGCAGTGAAGGGGGGGCTGGGGCCAACGTCCTGACTTTC. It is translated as CASSEGGAGANVLTF.

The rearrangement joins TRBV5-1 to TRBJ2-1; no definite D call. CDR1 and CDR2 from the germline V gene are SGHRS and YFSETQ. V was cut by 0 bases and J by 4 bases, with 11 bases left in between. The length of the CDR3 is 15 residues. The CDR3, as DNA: TGCGCCAGCAGCTTGGGGTTTTCGGAATACAATGAGCAGTTCTTC. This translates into CASSLGFSEYNEQFF.

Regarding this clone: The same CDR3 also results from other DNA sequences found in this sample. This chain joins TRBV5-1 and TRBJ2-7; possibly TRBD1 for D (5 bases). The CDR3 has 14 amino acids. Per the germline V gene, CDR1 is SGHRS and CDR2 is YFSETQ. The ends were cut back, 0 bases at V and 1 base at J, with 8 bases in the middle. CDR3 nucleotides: TGCGCCAGCAGCTTGGGGGGCAGTTCCTACGAGCAGTACTTC. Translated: CASSLGGSSYEQYF.

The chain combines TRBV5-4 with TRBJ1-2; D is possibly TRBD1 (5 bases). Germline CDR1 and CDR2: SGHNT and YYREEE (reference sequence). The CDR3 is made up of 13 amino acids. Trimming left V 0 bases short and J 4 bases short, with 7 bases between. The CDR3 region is CASSLETAYGYTF. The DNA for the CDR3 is TGTGCCAGCAGCTTGGAGACAGCCTATGGCTACACCTTC.

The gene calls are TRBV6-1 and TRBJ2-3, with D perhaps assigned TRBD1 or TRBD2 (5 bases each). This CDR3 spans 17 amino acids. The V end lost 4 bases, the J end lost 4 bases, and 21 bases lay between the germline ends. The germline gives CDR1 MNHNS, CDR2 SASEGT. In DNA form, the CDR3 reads TGTGCCAGCAGTGCCTCCGGGGCGGGTGTGGGCCCAGATACGCAGTATTTT. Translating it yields CASSASGAGVGPDTQYF.

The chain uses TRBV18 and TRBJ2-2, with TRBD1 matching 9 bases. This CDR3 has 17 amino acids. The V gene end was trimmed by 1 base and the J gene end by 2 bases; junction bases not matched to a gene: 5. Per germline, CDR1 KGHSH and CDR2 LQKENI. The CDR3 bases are TGTGCCAGCTCACCACAGGGGACAGGGATAAACACCGGGGAGCTGTTTTTT. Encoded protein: CASSPQGTGINTGELFF.

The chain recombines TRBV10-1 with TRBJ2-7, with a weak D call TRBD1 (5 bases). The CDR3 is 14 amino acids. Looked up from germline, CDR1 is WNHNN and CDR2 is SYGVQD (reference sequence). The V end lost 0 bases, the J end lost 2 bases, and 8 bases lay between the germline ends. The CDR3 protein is CASSESNRPYEQYF. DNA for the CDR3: TGCGCCAGCAGTGAGTCGAACAGGCCCTACGAGCAGTACTTC.

CDR3 in DNA: TGCGCCAGCAGCCAAGGAGGAGGACAGGGGGTCACCGGGGAGCTGTTTTTT. Translation gives CASSQGGGQGVTGELFF. J is TRBJ2-2 and V is TRBV4-1; 10 positions match TRBD1. Germline-derived CDR1 and CDR2 are MGHRA and YSYEKL. The CDR3 has 17 residues. Losses at the gene ends were 1 base for V and 4 bases for J; bases not matched to a gene: 6.

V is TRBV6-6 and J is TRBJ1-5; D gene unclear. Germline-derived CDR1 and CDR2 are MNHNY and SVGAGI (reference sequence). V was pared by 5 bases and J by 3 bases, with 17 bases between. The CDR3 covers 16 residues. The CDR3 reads CASSPAVGTFNQPQHF. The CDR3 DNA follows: TGTGCCAGCAGTCCCGCCGTAGGCACTTTCAATCAGCCCCAGCATTTT.

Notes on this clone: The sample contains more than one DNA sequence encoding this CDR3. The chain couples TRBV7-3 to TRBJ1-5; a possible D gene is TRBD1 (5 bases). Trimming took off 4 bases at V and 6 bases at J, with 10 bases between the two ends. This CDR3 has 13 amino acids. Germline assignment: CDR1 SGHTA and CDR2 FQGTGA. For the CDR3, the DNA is TGTGCCAGCAGCTCTCAGGGAGGTCAGCCCCAGCATTTT. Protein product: CASSSQGGQPQHF.

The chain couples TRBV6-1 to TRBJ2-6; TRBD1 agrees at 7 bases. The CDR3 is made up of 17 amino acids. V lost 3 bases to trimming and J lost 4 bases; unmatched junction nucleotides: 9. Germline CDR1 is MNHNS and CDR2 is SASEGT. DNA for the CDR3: TGTGCCAGCAGTGACACGGGACAGTCCCTCGGGGCCAACGTCCTGACTTTC. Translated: CASSDTGQSLGANVLTF.

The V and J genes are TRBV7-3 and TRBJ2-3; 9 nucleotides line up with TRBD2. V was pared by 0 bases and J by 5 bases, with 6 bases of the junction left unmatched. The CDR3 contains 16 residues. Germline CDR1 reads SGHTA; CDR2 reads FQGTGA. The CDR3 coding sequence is TGTGCCAGCAGCTTAACAGCGGGGGGTCTGGTAGATACGCAGTATTTT. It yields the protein CASSLTAGGLVDTQYF.

For the CDR3, the DNA is TGCGCCAGCAGCCCGGGTCACCTTAAAGGACACAATGAGCAGTTCTTC. Its translation is CASSPGHLKGHNEQFF. The chain couples TRBV5-1 to TRBJ2-1; unclear D gene. Germline V gene data show CDR1 as SGHRS and CDR2 as YFSETQ. V lost 4 bases and J 5 bases, leaving 19 bases between the germline ends. There are 16 residues in the CDR3. Full variable domain (missing parts from reference TRBV5-1 and TRBJ2-1): KAGVTQTPRYLIKTRGQQVTLSCSPISGHRSVSWYQQTPGQGLQFLFEYFSETQRNKGNFPGRFSGRQFSNSRSEMNVSTLELGDSALYLCASSPGHLKGHNEQFFGPGTRLTVL.

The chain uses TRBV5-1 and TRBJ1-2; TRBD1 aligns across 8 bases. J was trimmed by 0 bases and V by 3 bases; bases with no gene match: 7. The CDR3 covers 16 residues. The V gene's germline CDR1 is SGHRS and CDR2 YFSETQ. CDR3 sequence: CASSSHGQGANYGYTF. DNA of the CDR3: TGCGCCAGCAGCTCGCACGGACAGGGAGCTAACTATGGCTACACCTTC.

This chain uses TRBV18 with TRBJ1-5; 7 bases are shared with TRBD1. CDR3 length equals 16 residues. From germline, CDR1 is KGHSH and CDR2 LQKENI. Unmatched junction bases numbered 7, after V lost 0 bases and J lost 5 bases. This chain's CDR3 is CASSPPGDRKYQPQHF. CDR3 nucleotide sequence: TGTGCCAGCTCACCACCCGGGGACAGAAAATATCAGCCCCAGCATTTT.

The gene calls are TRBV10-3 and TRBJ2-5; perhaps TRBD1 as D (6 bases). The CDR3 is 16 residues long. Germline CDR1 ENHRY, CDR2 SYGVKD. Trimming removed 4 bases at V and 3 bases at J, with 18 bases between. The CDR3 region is CAISVIRRTAEETQYF. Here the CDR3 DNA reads TGTGCCATCAGTGTCATTAGGAGGACAGCAGAAGAGACCCAGTACTTC.

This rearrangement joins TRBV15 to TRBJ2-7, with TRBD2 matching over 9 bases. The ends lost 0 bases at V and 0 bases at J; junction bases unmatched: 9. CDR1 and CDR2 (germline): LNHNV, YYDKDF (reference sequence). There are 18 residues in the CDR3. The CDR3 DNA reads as TGTGCCACCAGCAGAGATAGTGTTAGCGGGAGACCCTCCTACGAGCAGTACTTC. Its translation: CATSRDSVSGRPSYEQYF.

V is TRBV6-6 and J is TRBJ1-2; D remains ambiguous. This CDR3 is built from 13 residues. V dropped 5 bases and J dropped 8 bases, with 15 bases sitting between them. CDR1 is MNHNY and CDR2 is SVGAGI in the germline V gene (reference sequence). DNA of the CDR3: TGTGCCAGCAGTCAGGCCAACCTTAGGGGCTACACCTTC. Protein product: CASSQANLRGYTF.

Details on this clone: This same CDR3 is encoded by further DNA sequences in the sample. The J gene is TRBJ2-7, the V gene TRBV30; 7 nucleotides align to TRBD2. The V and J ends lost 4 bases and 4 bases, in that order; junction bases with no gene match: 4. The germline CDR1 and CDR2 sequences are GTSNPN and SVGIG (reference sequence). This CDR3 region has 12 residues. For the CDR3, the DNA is TGTGCCTGGACTAGCGGCTCATACGAGCAGTACTTC. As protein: CAWTSGSYEQYF.